This T cell receptor beta chain was sequenced during a study of shared T cell receptors in the human thymus. The protocol was immunoSEQ multiplex PCR, while the TCRdb copy is restricted to in-frame clones and leaves out a portion. The data contain about 660,000 clones, approximately 88% of them singletons. These same records also appear under a second study, on human thymus T cells. From that second work: Thymus tissue was removed during corrective cardiac surgery. Thymic and blood repertoires appeared to show biased V and J gene usage. What related research reported was that thymic repertoires overlapped highly among unrelated individuals.

Sequencing input: thymocytes. The TCR comes from a boy in the first two years of life with a congenital heart defect.

This chain's CDR3 is CASSQDPNPSGHPMETQYF. The CDR3 region has the DNA TGTGCCAGCAGCCAAGACCCAAACCCATCGGGACACCCAATGGAGACCCAGTACTTC. This rearrangement joins TRBV4-2 to TRBJ2-5, with D possibly being TRBD1 (6 bases). V was cut by 0 bases and J by 5 bases, with 25 bases left in between. The V gene's germline CDR1 is LGHNA and CDR2 YNFKEQ. The CDR3 runs 19 residues.